The text below deals with one TCR beta chain. The sample comes from a study of cytomegalovirus exposure and HLA in healthy donors. Method: immunoSEQ multiplex PCR; TCRdb's copy keeps in-frame clones and lacks some. The sample lists 150,000 to 200,000 clones; around 84% were seen once. Germline lookup yields CDR1 MDHEN and CDR2 SYDVKM. The length of the CDR3 is 15 residues. V lost 8 bases and J 1 base, leaving 17 bases between the germline ends. This chain connects TRBV28 to TRBJ1-1, with D perhaps TRBD1 (5 bases). Specimen: PBMCs. The sequence derives from a man younger than 35 in good health and CMV-seropositive. CDR3 protein: CASGADQGWNTEAFF. In nucleotides, the CDR3 is TGTGCCAGCGGGGCTGATCAGGGATGGAACACTGAAGCTTTCTTT.